This TCR beta chain was identified during a study of blood T cells in healthy people across ages. The second PCR ran about 6 to 12 cycles with a sample-barcoded 5' primer and J-beta primers. TCRdb re-derived calls from the 5' RACE reads in MiXCR, one entry per CDR3 protein. The table includes roughly 700,000 distinct CDR3 sequences, approximately 50% detected once. Germline CDR1 and CDR2: SGHTA and FQGNSA. V was clipped by 1 base and J by 3 bases, with 14 bases between them. CDR3 length: 16 residues. Source material: blood. The clonotype originates from a woman aged 60 to 75 in good health. This chain joins TRBV7-2 and TRBJ2-3, with D perhaps matching TRBD1 or TRBD2 (6 bases each). CDR3 region: CASSLGARGRTDTQYF. The DNA of the CDR3 is TGTGCCAGCAGCTTAGGGGCTAGGGGGAGGACAGATACGCAGTATTTT. The full variable domain, with the rest looked up from reference TRBV7-2 and TRBJ2-3, is GAGVSQSPSNKVTEKGKDVELRCDPISGHTALYWYRQSLGQGLEFLIYFQGNSAPDKSGLPSDRFSAERTGGSVSTLTIQRTQQEDSAVYLCASSLGARGRTDTQYFGPGTRLTVL.